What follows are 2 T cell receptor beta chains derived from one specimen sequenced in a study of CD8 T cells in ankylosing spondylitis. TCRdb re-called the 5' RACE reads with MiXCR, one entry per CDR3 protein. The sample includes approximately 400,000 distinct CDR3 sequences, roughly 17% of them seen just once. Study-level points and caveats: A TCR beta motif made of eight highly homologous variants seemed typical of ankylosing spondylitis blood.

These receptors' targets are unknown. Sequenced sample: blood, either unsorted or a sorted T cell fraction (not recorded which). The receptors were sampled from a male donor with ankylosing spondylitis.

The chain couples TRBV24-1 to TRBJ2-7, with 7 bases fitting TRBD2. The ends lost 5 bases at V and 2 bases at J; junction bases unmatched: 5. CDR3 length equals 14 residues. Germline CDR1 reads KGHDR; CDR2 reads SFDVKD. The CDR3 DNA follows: TGTGCCACCAGTGGCGGGAGTAAGCCCTACGAGCAGTACTTC. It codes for CATSGGSKPYEQYF.

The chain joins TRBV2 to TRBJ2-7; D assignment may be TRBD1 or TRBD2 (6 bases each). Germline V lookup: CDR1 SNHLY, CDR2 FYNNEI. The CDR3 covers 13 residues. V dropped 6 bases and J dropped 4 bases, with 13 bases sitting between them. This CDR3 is CASRTRQAYEQYF. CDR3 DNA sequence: TGTGCCAGCAGGACTAGACAGGCTTACGAGCAGTACTTC.